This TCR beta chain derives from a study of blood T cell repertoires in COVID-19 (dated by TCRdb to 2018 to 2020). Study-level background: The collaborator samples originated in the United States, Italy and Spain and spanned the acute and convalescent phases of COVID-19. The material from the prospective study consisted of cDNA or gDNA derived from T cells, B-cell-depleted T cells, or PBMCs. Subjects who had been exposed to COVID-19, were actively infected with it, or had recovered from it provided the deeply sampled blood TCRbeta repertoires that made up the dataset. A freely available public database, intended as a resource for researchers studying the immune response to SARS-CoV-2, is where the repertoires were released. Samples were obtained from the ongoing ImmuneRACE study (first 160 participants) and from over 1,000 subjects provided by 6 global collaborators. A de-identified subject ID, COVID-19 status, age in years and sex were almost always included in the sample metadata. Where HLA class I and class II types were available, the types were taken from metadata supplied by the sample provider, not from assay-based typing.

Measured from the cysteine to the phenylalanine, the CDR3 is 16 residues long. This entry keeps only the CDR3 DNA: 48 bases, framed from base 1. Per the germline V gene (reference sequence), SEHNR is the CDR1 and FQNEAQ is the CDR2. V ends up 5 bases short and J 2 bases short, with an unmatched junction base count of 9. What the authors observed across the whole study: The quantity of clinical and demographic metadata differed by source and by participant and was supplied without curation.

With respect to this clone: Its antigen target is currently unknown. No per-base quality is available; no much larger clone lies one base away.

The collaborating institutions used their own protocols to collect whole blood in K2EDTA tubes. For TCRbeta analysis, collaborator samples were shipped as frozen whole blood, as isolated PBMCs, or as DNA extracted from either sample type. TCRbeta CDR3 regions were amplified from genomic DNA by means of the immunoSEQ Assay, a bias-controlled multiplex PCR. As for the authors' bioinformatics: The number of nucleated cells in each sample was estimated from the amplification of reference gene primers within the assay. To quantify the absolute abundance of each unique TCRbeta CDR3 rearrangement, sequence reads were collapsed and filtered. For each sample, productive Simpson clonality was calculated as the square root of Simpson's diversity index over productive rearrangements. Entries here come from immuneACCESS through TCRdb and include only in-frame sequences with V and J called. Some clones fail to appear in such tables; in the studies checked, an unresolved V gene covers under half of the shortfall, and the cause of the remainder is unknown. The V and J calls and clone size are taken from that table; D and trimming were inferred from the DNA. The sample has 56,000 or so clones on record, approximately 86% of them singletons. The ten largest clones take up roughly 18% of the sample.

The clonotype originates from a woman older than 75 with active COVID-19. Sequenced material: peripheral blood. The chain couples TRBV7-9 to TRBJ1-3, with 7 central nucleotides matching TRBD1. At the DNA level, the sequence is TGTGCCAGCAGCCCATGGGCAGGGGGTCCTGGAAACACCATATATTTT. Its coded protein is CASSPWAGGPGNTIYF. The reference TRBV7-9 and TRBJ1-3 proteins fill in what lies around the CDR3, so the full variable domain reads DTGVSQNPRHKITKRGQNVTFRCDPISEHNRLYWYRQTLGQGPEFLTYFQNEAQLEKSRLLSDRFSAERPKGSFSTLEIQRTEQGDSAMYLCASSPWAGGPGNTIYFGEGSWLTVV.